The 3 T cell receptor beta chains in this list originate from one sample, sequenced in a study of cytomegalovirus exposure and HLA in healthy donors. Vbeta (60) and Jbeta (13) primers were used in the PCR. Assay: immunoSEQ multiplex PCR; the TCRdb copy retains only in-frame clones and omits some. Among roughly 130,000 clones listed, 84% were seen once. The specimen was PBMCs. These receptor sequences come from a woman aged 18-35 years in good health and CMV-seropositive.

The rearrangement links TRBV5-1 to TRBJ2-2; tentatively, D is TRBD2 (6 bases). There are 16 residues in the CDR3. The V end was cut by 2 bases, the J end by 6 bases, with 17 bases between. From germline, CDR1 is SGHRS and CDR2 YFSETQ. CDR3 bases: TGCGCCAGCAGCTTCCGGGACTTAGATCCCCCCGGGGAGCTGTTTTTT. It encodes CASSFRDLDPPGELFF.

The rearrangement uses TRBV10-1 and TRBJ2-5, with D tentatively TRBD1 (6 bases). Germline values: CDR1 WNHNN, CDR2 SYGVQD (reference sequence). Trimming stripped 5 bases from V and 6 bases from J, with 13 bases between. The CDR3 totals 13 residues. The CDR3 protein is CASSFTGSKTQYF. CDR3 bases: TGCGCCAGCAGTTTCACAGGGTCGAAGACCCAGTACTTC.

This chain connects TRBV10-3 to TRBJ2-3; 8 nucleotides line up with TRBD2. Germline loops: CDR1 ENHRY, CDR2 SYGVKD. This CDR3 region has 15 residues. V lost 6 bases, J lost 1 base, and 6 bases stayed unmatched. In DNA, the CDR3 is TGTGCCATCAGGGAAACGGGGGGGGGCACAGATACGCAGTATTTT. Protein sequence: CAIRETGGGTDTQYF.